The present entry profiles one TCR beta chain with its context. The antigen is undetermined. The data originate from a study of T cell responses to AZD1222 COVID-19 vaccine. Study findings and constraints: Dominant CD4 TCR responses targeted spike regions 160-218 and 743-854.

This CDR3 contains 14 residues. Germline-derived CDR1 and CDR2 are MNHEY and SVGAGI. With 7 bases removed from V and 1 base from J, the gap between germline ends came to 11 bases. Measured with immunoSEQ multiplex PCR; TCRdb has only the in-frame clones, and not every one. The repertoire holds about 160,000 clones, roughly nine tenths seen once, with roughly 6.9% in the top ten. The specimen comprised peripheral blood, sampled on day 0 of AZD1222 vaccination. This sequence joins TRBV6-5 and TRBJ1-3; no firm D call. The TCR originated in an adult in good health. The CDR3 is CASTSGGSGNTIYF. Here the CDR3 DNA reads TGTGCCAGCACCTCAGGTGGATCTGGAAACACCATATATTTT.